This T cell receptor (beta chain) originates from a study of CD8 T cell repertoires and HIV-1 epitope variants. Whole-study context: Controls were a CMV, EBV and flu pool, Ebola AY9, and no peptide. Separate from the cultures, 1M uncultured T cells served as baseline.

CDR3 size: 13 residues. Trimming removed 4 bases from V and 7 bases from J; junction bases left unmatched: 4. Germline-derived CDR1 and CDR2 are SGDLS and YYNGEE. As to this clone: Its antigen remains unidentified.

Using immunoSEQ multiplex PCR, the repertoire was profiled, and TCRdb retains in-frame clones only, with some absent. The sample includes under 5,500 clones, around 73% seen only once; the top ten take 35% to 45%. Points from the study as a whole: The TAALDMSHF plasma variant had no responses, unlike KF9 (about 5 clonotypes) and HW9 (one).

The source material was cultured CD8+ T cells derived from PBMCs. The clonotype originates from a male donor with HIV. The genes are TRBV9 and TRBJ2-1; 8 positions agree with TRBD1. The CDR3 DNA reads TGTGCCAGCAGCCTTGGACAGGGTAATGAGCAGTTCTTC. Translated: CASSLGQGNEQFF.